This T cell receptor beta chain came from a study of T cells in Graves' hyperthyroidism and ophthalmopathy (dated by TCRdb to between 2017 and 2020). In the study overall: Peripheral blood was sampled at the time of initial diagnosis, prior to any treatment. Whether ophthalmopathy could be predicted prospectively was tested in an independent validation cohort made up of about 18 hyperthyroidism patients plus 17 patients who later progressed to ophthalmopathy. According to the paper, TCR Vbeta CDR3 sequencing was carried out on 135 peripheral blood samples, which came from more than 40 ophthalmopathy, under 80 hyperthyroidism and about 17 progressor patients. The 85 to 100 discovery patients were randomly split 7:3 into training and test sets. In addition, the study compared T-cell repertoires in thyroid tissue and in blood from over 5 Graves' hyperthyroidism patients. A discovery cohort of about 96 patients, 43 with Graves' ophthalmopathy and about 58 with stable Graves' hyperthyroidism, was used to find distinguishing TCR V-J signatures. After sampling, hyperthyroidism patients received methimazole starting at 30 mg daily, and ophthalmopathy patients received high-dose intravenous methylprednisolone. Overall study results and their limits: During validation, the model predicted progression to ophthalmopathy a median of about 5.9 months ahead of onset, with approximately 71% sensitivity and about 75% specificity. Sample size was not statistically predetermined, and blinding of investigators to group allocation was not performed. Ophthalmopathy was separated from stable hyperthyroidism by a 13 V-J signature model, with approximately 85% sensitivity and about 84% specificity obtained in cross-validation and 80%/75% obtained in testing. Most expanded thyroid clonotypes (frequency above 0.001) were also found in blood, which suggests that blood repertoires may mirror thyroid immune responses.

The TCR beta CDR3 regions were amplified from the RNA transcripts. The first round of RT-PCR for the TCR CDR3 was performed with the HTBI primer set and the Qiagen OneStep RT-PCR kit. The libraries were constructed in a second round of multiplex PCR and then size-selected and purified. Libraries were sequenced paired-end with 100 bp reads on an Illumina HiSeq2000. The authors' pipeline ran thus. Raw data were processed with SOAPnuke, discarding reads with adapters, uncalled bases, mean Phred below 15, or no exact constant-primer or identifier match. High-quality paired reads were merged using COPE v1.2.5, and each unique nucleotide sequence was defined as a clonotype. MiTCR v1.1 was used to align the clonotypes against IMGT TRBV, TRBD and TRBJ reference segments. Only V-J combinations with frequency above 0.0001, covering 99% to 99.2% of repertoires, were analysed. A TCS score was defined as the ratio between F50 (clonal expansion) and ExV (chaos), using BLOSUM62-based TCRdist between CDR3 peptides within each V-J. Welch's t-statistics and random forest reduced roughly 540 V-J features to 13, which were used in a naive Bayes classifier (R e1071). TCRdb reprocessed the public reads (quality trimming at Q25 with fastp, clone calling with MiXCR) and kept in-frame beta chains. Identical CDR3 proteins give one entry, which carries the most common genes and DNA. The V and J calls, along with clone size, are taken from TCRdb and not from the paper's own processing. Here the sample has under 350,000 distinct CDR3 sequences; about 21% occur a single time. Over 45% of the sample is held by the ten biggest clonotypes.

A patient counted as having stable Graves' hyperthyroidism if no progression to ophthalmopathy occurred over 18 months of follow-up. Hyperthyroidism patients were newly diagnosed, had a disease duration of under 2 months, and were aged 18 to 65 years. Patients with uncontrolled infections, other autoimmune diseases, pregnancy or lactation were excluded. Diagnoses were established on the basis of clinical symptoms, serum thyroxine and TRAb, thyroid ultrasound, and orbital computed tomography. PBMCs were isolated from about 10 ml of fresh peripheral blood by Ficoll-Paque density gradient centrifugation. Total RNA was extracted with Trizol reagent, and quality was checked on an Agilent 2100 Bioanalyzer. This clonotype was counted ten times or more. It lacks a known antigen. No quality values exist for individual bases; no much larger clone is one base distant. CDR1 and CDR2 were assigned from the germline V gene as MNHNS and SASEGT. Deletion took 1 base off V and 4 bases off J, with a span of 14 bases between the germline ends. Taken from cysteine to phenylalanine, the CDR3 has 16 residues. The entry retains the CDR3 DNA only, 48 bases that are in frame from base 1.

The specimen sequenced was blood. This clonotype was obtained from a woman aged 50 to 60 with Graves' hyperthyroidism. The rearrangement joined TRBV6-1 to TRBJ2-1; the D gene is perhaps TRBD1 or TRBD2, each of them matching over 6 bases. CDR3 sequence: CASSEVGGPNYNEQFF. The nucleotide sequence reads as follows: TGTGCCAGCAGTGAAGTGGGGGGCCCTAATTACAATGAGCAGTTCTTC.